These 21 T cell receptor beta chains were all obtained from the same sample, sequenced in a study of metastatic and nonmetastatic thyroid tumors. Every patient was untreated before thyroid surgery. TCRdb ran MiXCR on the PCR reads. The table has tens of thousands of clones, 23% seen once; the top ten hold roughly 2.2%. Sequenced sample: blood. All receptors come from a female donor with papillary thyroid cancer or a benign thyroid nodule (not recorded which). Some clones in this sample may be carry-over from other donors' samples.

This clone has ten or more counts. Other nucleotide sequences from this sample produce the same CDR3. CDR3 nucleotides: TGTGCCAGCAGTCCCGGGGTCTCTGGAAACACCATATATTTT. Translation: CASSPGVSGNTIYF. The chain combines TRBV7-6 with TRBJ1-3, with no clear D. Germline V gene lookup returns CDR1 SGHVS and CDR2 FNYEAQ. Deletions cut 6 bases from V and 0 bases from J, with 9 bases between. CDR3 length equals 14 residues. Full variable domain (outside the CDR3, taken from reference TRBV7-6 and TRBJ1-3): GAGVSQSPRYKVTKRGQDVALRCDPISGHVSLYWYRQALGQGPEFLTYFNYEAQQDKSGLPNDRFSAERPEGSISTLTIQRTEQRDSAMYRCASSPGVSGNTIYFGEGSWLTVV.

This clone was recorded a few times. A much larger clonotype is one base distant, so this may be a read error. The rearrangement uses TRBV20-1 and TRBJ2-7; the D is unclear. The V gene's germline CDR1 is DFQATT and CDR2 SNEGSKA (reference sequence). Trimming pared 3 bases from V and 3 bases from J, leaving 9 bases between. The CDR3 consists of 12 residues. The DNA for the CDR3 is TGCAGTGCTAGCCGCGTGGACTACGAGCAGTACTTC. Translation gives CSASRVDYEQYF.

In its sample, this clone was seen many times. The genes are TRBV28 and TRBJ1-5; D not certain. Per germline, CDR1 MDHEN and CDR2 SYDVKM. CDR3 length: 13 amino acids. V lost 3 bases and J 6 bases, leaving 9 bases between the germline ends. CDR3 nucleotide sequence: TGTGCCAGCAGTTTCGAGGGTCCTCAGCCCCAGCATTTT. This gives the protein CASSFEGPQPQHF.

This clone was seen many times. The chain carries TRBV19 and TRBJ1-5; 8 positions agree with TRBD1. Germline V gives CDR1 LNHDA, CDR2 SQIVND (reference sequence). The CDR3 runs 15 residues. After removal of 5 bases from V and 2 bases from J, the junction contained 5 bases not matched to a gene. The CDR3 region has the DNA TGTGCCAGTAGTTTCCCGACAGGGGGCAATCAGCCCCAGCATTTT. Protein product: CASSFPTGGNQPQHF.

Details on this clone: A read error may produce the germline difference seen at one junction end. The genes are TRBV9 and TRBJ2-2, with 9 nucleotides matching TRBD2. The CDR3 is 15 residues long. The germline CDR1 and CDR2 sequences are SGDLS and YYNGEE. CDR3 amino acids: CASIVGGRDTGELFF. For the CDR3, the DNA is TGTGCCAGCATCGTCGGCGGGAGGGACACCGGGGAGTTGTTTTTT.

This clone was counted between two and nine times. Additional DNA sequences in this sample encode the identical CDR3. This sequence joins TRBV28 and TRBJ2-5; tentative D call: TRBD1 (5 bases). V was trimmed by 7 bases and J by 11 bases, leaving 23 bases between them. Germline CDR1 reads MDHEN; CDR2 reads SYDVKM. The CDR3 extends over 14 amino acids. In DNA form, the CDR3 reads TGTGCCAGCACTGACAGTACGGAACAAGAAACACAGTACTTC. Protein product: CASTDSTEQETQYF. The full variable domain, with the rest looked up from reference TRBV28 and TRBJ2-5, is DVKVTQSSRYLVKRTGEKVFLECVQDMDHENMFWYRQDPGLGLRLIYFSYDVKMKEKGDIPEGYSVSREKKERFSLILESASTNQTSMYLCASTDSTEQETQYFGPGTRLLVL.

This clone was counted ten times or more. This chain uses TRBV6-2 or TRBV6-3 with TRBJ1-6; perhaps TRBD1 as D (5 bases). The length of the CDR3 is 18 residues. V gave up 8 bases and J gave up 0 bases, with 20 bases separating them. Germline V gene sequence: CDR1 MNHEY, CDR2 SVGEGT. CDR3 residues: CASHVGPPGSSYNSPLHF. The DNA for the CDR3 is TGTGCCAGCCACGTGGGGCCACCGGGAAGCTCCTATAATTCACCCCTCCACTTT.

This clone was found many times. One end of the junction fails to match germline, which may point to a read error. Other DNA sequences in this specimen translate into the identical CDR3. CDR3 coding DNA: TGTGCCAGCAATTTAGGGGTGTTGGACTACAATGAGCAGTTTTTC. Amino acids: CASNLGVLDYNEQFF. The chain joins TRBV12-3 or TRBV12-4 to TRBJ2-1, with D possibly matching TRBD2 (6 bases). There are 15 residues in the CDR3.

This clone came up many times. The CDR3, as DNA: TGTGCCTGGAGTCAGGTGAACACTGAAGCTTTCTTT. As protein: CAWSQVNTEAFF. The chain combines TRBV30 with TRBJ1-1; the D is unclear. Trimming left V 2 bases short and J 0 bases short, with 4 bases between. Per germline, CDR1 GTSNPN and CDR2 SVGIG (reference sequence). The CDR3 sequence is 12 residues long.

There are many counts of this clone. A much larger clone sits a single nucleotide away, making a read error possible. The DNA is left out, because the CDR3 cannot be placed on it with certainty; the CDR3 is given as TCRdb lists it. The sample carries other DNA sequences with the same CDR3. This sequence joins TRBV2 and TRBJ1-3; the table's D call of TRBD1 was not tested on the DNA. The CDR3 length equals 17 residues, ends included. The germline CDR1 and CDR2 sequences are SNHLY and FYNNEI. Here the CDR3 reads CASRGSGQGRSGNTIYF.

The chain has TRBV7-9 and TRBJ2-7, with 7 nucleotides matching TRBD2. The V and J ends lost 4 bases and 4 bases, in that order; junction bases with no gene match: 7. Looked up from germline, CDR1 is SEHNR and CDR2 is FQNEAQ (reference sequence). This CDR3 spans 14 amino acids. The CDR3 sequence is CASSSYGRMYEQYF. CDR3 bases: TGTGCCAGCAGCTCGTACGGGAGGATGTACGAGCAGTACTTC.

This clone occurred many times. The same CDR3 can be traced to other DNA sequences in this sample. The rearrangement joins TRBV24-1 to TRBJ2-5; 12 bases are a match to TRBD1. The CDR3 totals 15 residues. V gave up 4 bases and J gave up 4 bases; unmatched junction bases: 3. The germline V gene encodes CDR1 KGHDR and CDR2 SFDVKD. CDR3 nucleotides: TGTGCCACCAGTGACCGGGACAGGGGGCGAGAGACCCAGTACTTC. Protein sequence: CATSDRDRGRETQYF.

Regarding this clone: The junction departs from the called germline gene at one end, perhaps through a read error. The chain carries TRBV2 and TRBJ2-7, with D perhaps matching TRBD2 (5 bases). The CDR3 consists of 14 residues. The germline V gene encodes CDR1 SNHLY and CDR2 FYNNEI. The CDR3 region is CASTDSTPTYEQNF. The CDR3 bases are TGTGCCAGCACGGACTCGACTCCGACCTACGAGCAGAACTTC. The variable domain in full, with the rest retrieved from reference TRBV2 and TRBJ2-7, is EPEVTQTPSHQVTQMGQEVILRCVPISNHLYFYWYRQILGQKVEFLVSFYNNEISEKSEIFDDQFSVERPDGSNFTLKIRSTKLEDSAMYFCASTDSTPTYEQNFGPGTRLTVT.

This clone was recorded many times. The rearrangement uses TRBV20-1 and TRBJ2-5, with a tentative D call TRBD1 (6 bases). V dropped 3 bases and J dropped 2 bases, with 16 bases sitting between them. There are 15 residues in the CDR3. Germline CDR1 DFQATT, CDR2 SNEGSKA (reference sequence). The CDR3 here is CSARPPQGPQETQYF. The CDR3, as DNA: TGCAGTGCTAGGCCACCCCAGGGGCCTCAAGAGACCCAGTACTTC.

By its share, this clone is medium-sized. In DNA, the CDR3 is TGTGCCAGCAGCATAGGAGGATGGAGCTCCTACGAGCAGTACTTC. This translates into CASSIGGWSSYEQYF. The chain joins TRBV7-2 to TRBJ2-7, with D possibly being TRBD2 (5 bases). V gave up 5 bases and J gave up 0 bases, with 14 bases separating them. The V gene's germline CDR1 is SGHTA and CDR2 FQGNSA. This CDR3 is built from 15 residues.

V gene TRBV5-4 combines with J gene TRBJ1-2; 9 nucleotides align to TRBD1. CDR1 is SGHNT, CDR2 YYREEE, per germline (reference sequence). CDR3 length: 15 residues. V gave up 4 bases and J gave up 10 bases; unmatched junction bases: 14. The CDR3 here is CASSVTVQGAGVYTF. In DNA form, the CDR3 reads TGTGCCAGCAGCGTTACGGTACAGGGGGCTGGTGTCTACACCTTC. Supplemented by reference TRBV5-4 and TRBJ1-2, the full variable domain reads ETGVTQSPTHLIKTRGQQVTLRCSSQSGHNTVSWYQQALGQGPQFIFQYYREEENGRGNFPPRFSGLQFPNYSSELNVNALELDDSALYLCASSVTVQGAGVYTFGSGTRLTVV.

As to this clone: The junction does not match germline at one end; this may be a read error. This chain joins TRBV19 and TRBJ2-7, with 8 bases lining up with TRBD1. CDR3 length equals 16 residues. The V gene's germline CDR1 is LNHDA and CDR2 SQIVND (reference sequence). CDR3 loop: CPSGVAGTGALYEQYF. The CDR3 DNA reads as TGTCCCAGTGGTGTGGCCGGGACAGGAGCCCTCTACGAGCAGTACTTC.

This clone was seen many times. The CDR3 DNA is TGCGCCAGCAGCCAAGTATGGCGGAAGAACACTGAAGCTTTCTTT. Its protein product is CASSQVWRKNTEAFF. The gene calls are TRBV4-1 and TRBJ1-1; no definite D call. Germline-derived CDR1 and CDR2 are MGHRA and YSYEKL. Trimming pared 1 base from V and 1 base from J, leaving 10 bases between. This CDR3 comprises 15 residues.

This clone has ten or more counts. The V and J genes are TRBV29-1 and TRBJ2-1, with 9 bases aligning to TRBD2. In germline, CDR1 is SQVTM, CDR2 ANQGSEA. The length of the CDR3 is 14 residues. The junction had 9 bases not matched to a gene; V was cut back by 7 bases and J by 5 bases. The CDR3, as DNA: TGCAGCGCCGTCGTAGCGGGAGATCACAATGAGCAGTTCTTC. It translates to CSAVVAGDHNEQFF.

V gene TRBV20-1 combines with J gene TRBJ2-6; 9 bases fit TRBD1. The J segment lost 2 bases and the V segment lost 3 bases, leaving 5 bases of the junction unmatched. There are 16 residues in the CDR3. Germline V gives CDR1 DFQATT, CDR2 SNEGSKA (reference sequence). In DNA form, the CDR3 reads TGCAGTGCTAGGGGACAGGGTGCTCCTGGGGCCAACGTCCTGACTTTC. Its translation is CSARGQGAPGANVLTF.

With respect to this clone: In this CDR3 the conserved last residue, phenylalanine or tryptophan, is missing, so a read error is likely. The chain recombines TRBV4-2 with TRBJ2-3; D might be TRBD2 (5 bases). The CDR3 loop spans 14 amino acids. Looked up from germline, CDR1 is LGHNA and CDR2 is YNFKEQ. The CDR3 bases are TGTGCAAGCAGCCAAGATAGGGTAGCGAAGACGCAGTATAAT. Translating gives CASSQDRVAKTQYN.